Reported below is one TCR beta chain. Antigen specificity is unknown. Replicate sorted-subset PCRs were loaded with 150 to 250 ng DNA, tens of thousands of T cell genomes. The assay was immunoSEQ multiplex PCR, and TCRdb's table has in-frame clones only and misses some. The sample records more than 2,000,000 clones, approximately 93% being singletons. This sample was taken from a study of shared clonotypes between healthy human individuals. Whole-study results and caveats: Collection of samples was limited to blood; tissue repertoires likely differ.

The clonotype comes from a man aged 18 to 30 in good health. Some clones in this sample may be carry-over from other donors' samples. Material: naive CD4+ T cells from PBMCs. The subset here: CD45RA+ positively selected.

CDR3 loop: CASSGRWTAGNQETQYF. CDR3 bases: TGTGCCAGCAGCGGCCGTTGGACCGCGGGCAACCAAGAGACCCAGTACTTC. This chain connects TRBV7-8 to TRBJ2-5, with D maybe TRBD2 (5 bases). The germline V gene encodes CDR1 SGHVS and CDR2 FQNEAQ. Trimming shortened V by 5 bases and J by 0 bases, and 19 bases separated the two germline ends. The CDR3 has 17 amino acids.